This T cell receptor (beta chain) derives from a study of blood T cells in healthy people across ages. Study-wide points: Among long-lived donors, naive CD4+ cells were more numerous and diversity higher than in aged donors.

Each sample yielded at least 7 million isolated PBMCs. This clonotype turned up a few times. Its antigen is undetermined. Trimming cost V 2 bases and J 2 bases; bases outside gene matches: 6. The V gene's germline CDR1 is SGDLS and CDR2 YYNGEE. There are 17 residues in the CDR3. A J-beta primer mix and a sample-barcoded 5' primer were used in a second PCR of roughly 7 to 12 cycles. TCRdb re-called the 5' RACE reads with MiXCR, one entry per CDR3 protein. The repertoire holds over 1,500,000 distinct CDR3 sequences, with about 50% as singletons. This TCR came from a woman aged 40 to 50 in good health. This chain uses TRBV9 with TRBJ2-3; 12 nucleotides align to TRBD2. Sequencing used blood. The CDR3 loop reads CASSVNLAGGTTDTQYF. DNA of the CDR3: TGTGCCAGCAGCGTGAATCTAGCGGGGGGGACCACAGATACGCAGTATTTT.